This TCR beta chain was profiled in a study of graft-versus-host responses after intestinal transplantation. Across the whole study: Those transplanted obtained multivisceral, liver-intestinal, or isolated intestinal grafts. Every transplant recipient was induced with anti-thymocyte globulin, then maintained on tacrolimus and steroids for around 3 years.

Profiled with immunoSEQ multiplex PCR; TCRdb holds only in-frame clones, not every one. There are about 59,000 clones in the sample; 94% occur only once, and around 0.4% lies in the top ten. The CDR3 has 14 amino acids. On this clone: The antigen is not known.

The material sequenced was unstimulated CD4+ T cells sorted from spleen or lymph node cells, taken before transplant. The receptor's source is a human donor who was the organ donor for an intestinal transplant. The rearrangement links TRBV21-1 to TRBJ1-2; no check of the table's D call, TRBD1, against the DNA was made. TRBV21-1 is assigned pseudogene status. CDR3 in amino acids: CASSKDTNNYGYTF. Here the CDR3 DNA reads TGTGCCAGCAGCAAAGACACAAATAACTATGGCTACACCTTC.